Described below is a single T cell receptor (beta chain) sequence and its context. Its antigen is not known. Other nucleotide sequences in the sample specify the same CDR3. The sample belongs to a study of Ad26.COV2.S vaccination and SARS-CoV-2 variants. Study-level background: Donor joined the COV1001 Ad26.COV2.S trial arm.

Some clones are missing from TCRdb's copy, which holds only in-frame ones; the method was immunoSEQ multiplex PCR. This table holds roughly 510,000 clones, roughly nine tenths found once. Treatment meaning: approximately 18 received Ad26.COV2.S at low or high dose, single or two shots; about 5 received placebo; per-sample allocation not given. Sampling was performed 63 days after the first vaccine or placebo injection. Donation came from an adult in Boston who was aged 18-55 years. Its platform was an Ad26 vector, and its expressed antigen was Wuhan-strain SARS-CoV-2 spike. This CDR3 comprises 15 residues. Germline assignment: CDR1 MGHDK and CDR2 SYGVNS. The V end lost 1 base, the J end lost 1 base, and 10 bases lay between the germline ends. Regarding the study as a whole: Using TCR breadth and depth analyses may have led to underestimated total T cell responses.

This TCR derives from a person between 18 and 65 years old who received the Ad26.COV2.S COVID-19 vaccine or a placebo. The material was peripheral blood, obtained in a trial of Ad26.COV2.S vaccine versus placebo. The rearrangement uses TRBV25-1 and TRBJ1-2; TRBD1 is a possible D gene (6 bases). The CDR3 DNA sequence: TGTGCCAGCAGTGAATGGGGGGCAGATAACTATGGCTACACCTTC. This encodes CASSEWGADNYGYTF.